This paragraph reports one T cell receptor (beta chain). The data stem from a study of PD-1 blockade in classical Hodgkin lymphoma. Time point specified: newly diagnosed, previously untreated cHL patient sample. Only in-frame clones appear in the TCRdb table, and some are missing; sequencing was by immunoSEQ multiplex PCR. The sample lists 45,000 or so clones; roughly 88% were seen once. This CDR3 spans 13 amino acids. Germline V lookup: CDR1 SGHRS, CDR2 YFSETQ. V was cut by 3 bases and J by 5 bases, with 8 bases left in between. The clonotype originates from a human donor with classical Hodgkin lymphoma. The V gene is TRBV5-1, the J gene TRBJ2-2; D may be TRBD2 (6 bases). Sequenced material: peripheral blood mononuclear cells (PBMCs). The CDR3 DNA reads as TGCGCCAGCAGCTGGGGGACTACCGGGGAGCTGTTTTTT. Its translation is CASSWGTTGELFF.